This TCR beta chain is drawn from a study of T-cell reconstitution after alpha-beta-depleted transplantation in children. Unique molecular identifiers were used to barcode this TCRbeta library. TCRdb re-analysed the PCR reads in MiXCR, keeping a single row per CDR3 protein. The table lists hundreds of thousands of distinct CDR3 sequences, around 19% of them singletons. There are a few counts of this clonotype. Germline trimming cut 3 bases from V and 2 bases from J; bases unmatched to any gene: 23. From germline, CDR1 is MDHEN and CDR2 SYDVKM. The length of the CDR3 is 22 residues. V usage is TRBV28 and J usage is TRBJ2-4, with 9 bases identical to TRBD2. This sequence originates from a human donor who donated a stem cell graft to a child with acute lymphoblastic leukemia. Sample: PBMCs from the stem cell graft donor, taken from the stem cell graft. The CDR3 here is CASSFIWGVREGPRVTKNIQYF. The CDR3 coding sequence is TGTGCCAGCAGTTTCATCTGGGGGGTGCGGGAGGGCCCGAGGGTGACCAAAAACATTCAGTACTTC.